One sample yielded the 30 T cell receptor beta chains listed below, sequenced in a study of cytomegalovirus exposure and HLA in healthy donors. In the PCR, 60 Vbeta and 13 Jbeta primers were used. Repertoires were generated with immunoSEQ multiplex PCR, while TCRdb's copy carries only in-frame clones and drops some. Of 130,000 to 150,000 clones in the sample, around 77% are singletons; the top ten hold around 7%. Specimen: PBMCs. The receptors derive from a middle-aged woman in good health and CMV-seropositive.

V is TRBV5-1 and J is TRBJ2-7; D call uncertain. The V end was cut by 0 bases, the J end by 6 bases, with 4 bases between. CDR1 and CDR2 (germline): SGHRS, YFSETQ. The CDR3 length is 11 residues. Here the CDR3 DNA reads TGCGCCAGCAGCTTGGGAGGCGAGCAGTACTTC. Encoded protein: CASSLGGEQYF.

This clone was detected only a few times. The chain carries TRBV7-9 and TRBJ1-4, with TRBD1 matching 8 bases. J gave up 5 bases and V 5 bases, and 7 bases lay outside the gene matches. Germline V CDR1 and CDR2: SEHNR, FQNEAQ (reference sequence). This CDR3 has 15 amino acids. CDR3 sequence (DNA): TGTGCCAGCAGCATCCTACAGGGGGAGAATGAAAAACTGTTTTTT. This encodes CASSILQGENEKLFF.

The chain joins TRBV18 to TRBJ2-3; a weak D match, TRBD2 (5 bases). Trimming took off 5 bases at V and 2 bases at J, with 14 bases between the two ends. The CDR3 covers 15 residues. Germline values: CDR1 KGHSH, CDR2 LQKENI. The CDR3: CASSTSGFPTDTQYF. For the CDR3, the DNA is TGTGCCAGCTCAACGTCGGGGTTTCCCACAGATACGCAGTATTTT. The full variable domain, its missing parts supplied by reference TRBV18 and TRBJ2-3, is NAGVMQNPRHLVRRRGQEARLRCSPMKGHSHVYWYRQLPEEGLKFMVYLQKENIIDESGMPKERFSAEFPKEGPSILRIQQVVRGDSAAYFCASSTSGFPTDTQYFGPGTRLTVL.

The gene calls are TRBV5-4 and TRBJ2-5; D may be TRBD2 (6 bases). V was pared by 5 bases and J by 0 bases, with 8 bases between. Per germline, CDR1 SGHNT and CDR2 YYREEE (reference sequence). The CDR3 spans 13 residues. This CDR3 reads CASRAGYQETQYF. The CDR3 DNA sequence: TGTGCCAGCAGGGCGGGGTACCAAGAGACCCAGTACTTC.

This chain connects TRBV19 to TRBJ2-7; tentatively, D is TRBD2 (5 bases). V gave up 6 bases and J gave up 3 bases, with 12 bases separating them. In germline, CDR1 is LNHDA, CDR2 SQIVND (reference sequence). This CDR3 comprises 13 residues. For the CDR3, the DNA is TGTGCCAGTAGGCTAGCAGGCTTCTACGAGCAGTACTTC. It translates to CASRLAGFYEQYF. The variable domain in full, with the rest retrieved from reference TRBV19 and TRBJ2-7, is DGGITQSPKYLFRKEGQNVTLSCEQNLNHDAMYWYRQDPGQGLRLIYYSQIVNDFQKGDIAEGYSVSREKKESFPLTVTSAQKNPTAFYLCASRLAGFYEQYFGPGTRLTVT.

The chain joins TRBV2 to TRBJ2-1; 8 bases map to TRBD2. The CDR3 consists of 15 residues. After removal of 6 bases from V and 9 bases from J, the junction contained 13 bases not matched to a gene. The germline V gene encodes CDR1 SNHLY and CDR2 FYNNEI. The CDR3 region has the DNA TGTGCCAGCAGCCCCGAGGTAGCGGGGTATAGTGAGCAGTTCTTC. It is translated as CASSPEVAGYSEQFF.

The V and J genes are TRBV2 and TRBJ2-7; TRBD2 might be the D (6 bases). There are 15 residues in the CDR3. Trimming left V 6 bases short and J 3 bases short, with 18 bases between. Germline-derived CDR1 and CDR2 are SNHLY and FYNNEI. The CDR3 nucleotides read TGTGCCAGCAGACCGGCGAGTGGGGGGAACTACGAGCAGTACTTC. It codes for CASRPASGGNYEQYF.

The chain couples TRBV7-9 to TRBJ2-3, with a weak D call TRBD1 (5 bases). This CDR3 spans 13 amino acids. CDR1 is SEHNR and CDR2 is FQNEAQ in the germline V gene (reference sequence). Trimming removed 3 bases at V and 2 bases at J, with 6 bases between. As DNA, the CDR3 is TGTGCCAGCAGCTTTGGGGCCACAGATACGCAGTATTTT. This gives the protein CASSFGATDTQYF.

The chain is built from TRBV5-4 and TRBJ1-1, with a weak D call TRBD1 (5 bases). Trimming removed 3 bases at V and 0 bases at J, with 21 bases between. The length of the CDR3 is 18 residues. Germline values: CDR1 SGHNT, CDR2 YYREEE (reference sequence). CDR3 amino acids: CASSSGRQNPGVNTEAFF. CDR3 in DNA: TGTGCCAGCAGCTCTGGTCGACAGAACCCAGGTGTGAACACTGAAGCTTTCTTT. Supplemented by reference TRBV5-4 and TRBJ1-1, the full variable domain reads ETGVTQSPTHLIKTRGQQVTLRCSSQSGHNTVSWYQQALGQGPQFIFQYYREEENGRGNFPPRFSGLQFPNYSSELNVNALELDDSALYLCASSSGRQNPGVNTEAFFGQGTRLTVV.

About this clone: At the DNA level, this CDR3 is encoded by other sequences in the same sample as well. CDR3 loop: CASSSGGPEGTEAFF. In DNA, the CDR3 is TGCGCCAGCAGCTCGGGGGGCCCCGAGGGCACTGAAGCTTTCTTT. This sequence joins TRBV5-1 and TRBJ1-1, with D perhaps matching TRBD1 (6 bases). Trimming cost V 3 bases and J 4 bases, with 16 bases left between them. The CDR3 has 15 residues. Germline CDR1 and CDR2: SGHRS and YFSETQ. Full variable domain (missing parts from reference TRBV5-1 and TRBJ1-1): KAGVTQTPRYLIKTRGQQVTLSCSPISGHRSVSWYQQTPGQGLQFLFEYFSETQRNKGNFPGRFSGRQFSNSRSEMNVSTLELGDSALYLCASSSGGPEGTEAFFGQGTRLTVV.

To note about this clone: A junction boundary mismatches the germline segment, possibly from a read error. The gene calls are TRBV7-9 and TRBJ2-2; 12 bases agree with TRBD2. This CDR3 is built from 15 residues. Germline V gene data show CDR1 as SEHNR and CDR2 as FQNEAQ (reference sequence). CDR3 DNA sequence: TGTTCCAGCAGTCGACTAGCGGGGGTCACCGGGGAGCTGTTTTTT. It codes for CSSSRLAGVTGELFF.

The rearrangement links TRBV27 to TRBJ2-5; a possible D gene is TRBD1 (5 bases). Trimming stripped 5 bases from V and 4 bases from J, with 14 bases between. This CDR3 is built from 14 residues. Germline V gene lookup returns CDR1 MNHEY and CDR2 SMNVEV (reference sequence). CDR3 protein: CASSTPGRVETQYF. CDR3 nucleotides: TGTGCCAGCAGTACCCCGGGCAGGGTAGAGACCCAGTACTTC.

The rearrangement uses TRBV19 and TRBJ2-2, with D uncertain. In germline, CDR1 is LNHDA, CDR2 SQIVND (reference sequence). With 4 bases removed from V and 8 bases from J, the gap between germline ends came to 5 bases. This CDR3 contains 11 residues. In DNA, the CDR3 is TGTGCCAGTAGTAGTCGGGGGGAGCTGTTTTTT. It yields the protein CASSSRGELFF.

This clone is classed as medium-sized. The V and J genes are TRBV7-9 and TRBJ1-1, with 9 bases aligning to TRBD1. From germline, CDR1 is SEHNR and CDR2 FQNEAQ (reference sequence). The CDR3 is 19 residues long. V was pared by 4 bases and J by 0 bases, with 15 bases of the junction left unmatched. The DNA for the CDR3 is TGTGCCAGCAGCTCCGCCGGGACAGGGCTTTATTCTATGAACACTGAAGCTTTCTTT. It codes for CASSSAGTGLYSMNTEAFF.

The gene calls are TRBV27 and TRBJ1-2; D perhaps matches TRBD1 (6 bases). CDR1 and CDR2 (germline): MNHEY, SMNVEV (reference sequence). The CDR3 sequence is 17 residues long. Trimming pared 3 bases from V and 7 bases from J, leaving 24 bases between. CDR3 DNA: TGTGCCAGCAGTTTTACCCCGTCGGGGGGCTGGCGTTTTGGCTACACCTTC. Residues: CASSFTPSGGWRFGYTF.

This clone occurred a few times. J is TRBJ1-1 and V is TRBV4-1, with 7 bases matching TRBD1. The V gene's germline CDR1 is MGHRA and CDR2 YSYEKL. There are 16 residues in the CDR3. V was pared by 6 bases and J by 2 bases, with 12 bases of the junction left unmatched. The CDR3 spells CASSKLPGQPNTEAFF. DNA of the CDR3: TGCGCCAGCAGTAAACTCCCGGGACAGCCAAACACTGAAGCTTTCTTT.

A word on this clone: The germline gene is not matched at one end of the junction; a read error may be the cause. The rearrangement links TRBV5-6 to TRBJ2-7; D unclear. Germline CDR1 SGHDT, CDR2 YYEEEE. CDR3 length equals 14 residues. The CDR3, as DNA: TGTGCCAGCAGCCCTGTTGGAGCTCCCTACGAGCAGCACTTC. It specifies CASSPVGAPYEQHF.

The V call is TRBV10-2, the J call TRBJ2-5; TRBD2 might be the D (5 bases). Looked up from germline, CDR1 is WSHSY and CDR2 is SAAADI. Trimming cost V 2 bases and J 4 bases, with 11 bases left between them. The CDR3 has 14 residues. CDR3 sequence (DNA): TGCGCCAGCAGTGAGGGGTCTAGCCCAGAGACCCAGTACTTC. Protein product: CASSEGSSPETQYF.

As regards this clone: One end of the junction is discordant with germline, which a read error may explain. The chain has TRBV11-2 and TRBJ2-5, with a tentative D call TRBD2 (5 bases). CDR1 is SGHAT, CDR2 FQNNGV, per germline. The CDR3 length is 18 residues. The CDR3 spells CASSRLGGLSGIQEAQYF. The DNA for the CDR3 is TGTGCCAGCAGCCGGCTTGGAGGACTGTCCGGAATTCAAGAGGCCCAGTACTTC.

The DNA for the CDR3 is TGCGCCAGCAGCTTAGGACAGGGGTCCTTCAACGTCCTGACTTTC. Protein product: CASSLGQGSFNVLTF. The chain employs TRBV5-1 and TRBJ2-6; TRBD1 aligns across 9 bases. The CDR3 consists of 15 residues. The V gene's germline CDR1 is SGHRS and CDR2 YFSETQ. Losses at the gene ends were 2 bases for V and 9 bases for J; bases not matched to a gene: 6.

The gene calls are TRBV6-1 and TRBJ2-5; 9 nucleotides line up with TRBD1. Looked up from germline, CDR1 is MNHNS and CDR2 is SASEGT. V trimming: 4 bases; J trimming: 4 bases; junction bases outside the gene matches: 10. This CDR3 has 16 amino acids. The CDR3 protein is CASSGPGQGVGETQYF. CDR3 in DNA: TGTGCCAGCAGTGGCCCGGGACAGGGTGTGGGAGAGACCCAGTACTTC.

The chain combines TRBV7-3 with TRBJ2-5, with 8 nucleotides matching TRBD2. CDR1 SGHTA and CDR2 FQGTGA come from the germline V gene. J gave up 5 bases and V 4 bases, and 9 bases lay outside the gene matches. The CDR3 has 15 residues. This CDR3 reads CASSSNGGAYETQYF. CDR3 nucleotide sequence: TGTGCCAGCAGCTCGAACGGGGGGGCCTACGAGACCCAGTACTTC.

The chain uses TRBV7-9 and TRBJ1-1; perhaps TRBD1 as D (5 bases). V lost 1 base and J 4 bases, leaving 10 bases between the germline ends. Germline CDR1 reads SEHNR; CDR2 reads FQNEAQ (reference sequence). The CDR3 covers 14 residues. This CDR3 is CASSLDGGSTEAFF. The CDR3 DNA follows: TGTGCCAGCAGCTTAGATGGGGGGAGCACTGAAGCTTTCTTT.

In DNA form, the CDR3 reads TGTGCCAGCACCAAGACAGGGGGCGACGATACGCAGTATTTT. Its protein is CASTKTGGDDTQYF. J is TRBJ2-3 and V is TRBV28, with 10 nucleotides matching TRBD1. This CDR3 has 14 residues. The J segment lost 6 bases and the V segment lost 7 bases, leaving 7 bases of the junction unmatched. Germline lookup yields CDR1 MDHEN and CDR2 SYDVKM.

The genes are TRBV7-9 and TRBJ2-1; 9 bases match TRBD2. The CDR3 is 14 residues long. Trimming cost V 4 bases and J 3 bases; bases outside gene matches: 1. Per the germline V gene, CDR1 is SEHNR and CDR2 is FQNEAQ (reference sequence). In DNA, the CDR3 is TGTGCCAGCAGCTCGACTAGCGGCTACAATGAGCAGTTCTTC. It yields the protein CASSSTSGYNEQFF.

The genes are TRBV19 and TRBJ2-2; 9 bases agree with TRBD1. The V and J ends lost 9 bases and 6 bases, in that order; junction bases with no gene match: 8. This CDR3 is built from 14 residues. Germline CDR1 is LNHDA and CDR2 is SQIVND (reference sequence). CDR3 loop: CARSGTGLAGELFF. The DNA of the CDR3 is TGTGCCAGAAGCGGGACAGGGTTGGCCGGGGAGCTGTTTTTT. Drawing the rest from reference TRBV19 and TRBJ2-2, the complete variable domain is DGGITQSPKYLFRKEGQNVTLSCEQNLNHDAMYWYRQDPGQGLRLIYYSQIVNDFQKGDIAEGYSVSREKKESFPLTVTSAQKNPTAFYLCARSGTGLAGELFFGEGSRLTVL.

The J gene is TRBJ1-5, the V gene TRBV7-9; D ambiguous. The V end lost 0 bases, the J end lost 3 bases, and 15 bases lay between the germline ends. This CDR3 comprises 17 residues. From germline, CDR1 is SEHNR and CDR2 FQNEAQ (reference sequence). The CDR3 loop reads CASSLALAGGFNQPQHF. In DNA, the CDR3 is TGTGCCAGCAGCTTAGCCTTGGCCGGCGGGTTCAATCAGCCCCAGCATTTT.

This sequence joins TRBV5-5 and TRBJ1-1, with D hard to call. Deletions cut 2 bases from V and 7 bases from J, with 6 bases between. This CDR3 has 11 residues. Germline lookup yields CDR1 SGHKS and CDR2 YYEKEE (reference sequence). CDR3 residues: CASSFLVEAFF. The CDR3 bases are TGTGCCAGCAGCTTTCTTGTTGAAGCTTTCTTT.

The chain joins TRBV6-1 to TRBJ1-4; 8 bases are a match to TRBD1. The CDR3 has 19 amino acids. Trimming removed 4 bases from V and 4 bases from J; junction bases left unmatched: 17. Germline CDR1 is MNHNS and CDR2 is SASEGT. The CDR3 protein is CASSGGQASIRSLNEKLFF. The CDR3 DNA reads as TGTGCCAGCAGTGGGGGACAGGCTAGCATTCGGTCGCTTAATGAAAAACTGTTTTTT.

The chain carries TRBV6-4 and TRBJ2-3; D is possibly TRBD1 (6 bases). Germline assignment: CDR1 MRHNA and CDR2 SNTAGT. The CDR3 runs 14 residues. V was shortened by 6 bases and J by 4 bases, with 14 bases between the two germline ends. CDR3 DNA sequence: TGTGCCAGCAGCCCACAGGGATCATCAGATACGCAGTATTTT. Amino acid sequence: CASSPQGSSDTQYF.